A single sample is the source of the 11 T cell receptor beta chains below, sequenced in a study of cytomegalovirus exposure and HLA in healthy donors. Primers: 60 Vbeta forward and 13 Jbeta reverse. Using immunoSEQ multiplex PCR, the repertoire was profiled, and TCRdb retains in-frame clones only, with some absent. This sample has over 150,000 clones, with 70% to 85% found just once. The sample taken for sequencing was PBMCs. The receptor set was obtained from a man aged 45 to 65 in good health and CMV-seropositive.

This clone has just one count. The chain is built from TRBV30 and TRBJ2-3; TRBD2 agrees at 7 bases. Germline V gene data show CDR1 as GTSNPN and CDR2 as SVGIG (reference sequence). The J segment lost 1 base and the V segment lost 4 bases, leaving 8 bases of the junction unmatched. The CDR3 runs 15 residues. CDR3 residues: CAWMVGGGRTDTQYF. Here the CDR3 DNA reads TGTGCCTGGATGGTCGGCGGGGGTCGCACAGATACGCAGTATTTT.

This clone came up a few times. V is TRBV15 and J is TRBJ2-2; 8 bases map to TRBD1. The germline gives CDR1 LNHNV, CDR2 YYDKDF (reference sequence). V was pared by 8 bases and J by 7 bases, with 3 bases of the junction left unmatched. CDR3 length: 12 amino acids. This CDR3 is CATQGALGELFF. As DNA, the CDR3 is TGTGCCACCCAGGGGGCTCTCGGGGAGCTGTTTTTT. The full variable domain, in which reference TRBV15 and TRBJ2-2 provide the parts outside the CDR3, is DAMVIQNPRYQVTQFGKPVTLSCSQTLNHNVMYWYQQKSSQAPKLLFHYYDKDFNNEADTPDNFQSRRPNTSFCFLDIRSPGLGDTAMYLCATQGALGELFFGEGSRLTVL.

This clone was counted between two and nine times. The gene calls are TRBV29-1 and TRBJ2-1; TRBD1 matches at 7 bases. Trimming took 4 bases from V and 6 from J; bases not matched to a gene: 12. This CDR3 spans 15 amino acids. Germline V gives CDR1 SQVTM, CDR2 ANQGSEA. CDR3: CSVVIFGNRGNEQFF. DNA for the CDR3: TGCAGCGTTGTAATCTTCGGGAACAGGGGCAATGAGCAGTTCTTC.

The CDR3 sequence: CASSIRDVTINYNSPLHF. CDR3 bases: TGCGCCAGCAGTATCAGGGATGTGACAATAAACTATAATTCACCCCTCCACTTT. This chain joins TRBV4-1 and TRBJ1-6; maybe TRBD1 (5 bases). V lost 6 bases and J lost 3, with 21 bases in between. The germline CDR1 and CDR2 sequences are MGHRA and YSYEKL. The CDR3 contains 18 residues.

This clone was detected once. The chain links TRBV27 to TRBJ2-7; TRBD2 agrees at 10 bases. This CDR3 comprises 16 residues. Germline V CDR1 and CDR2: MNHEY, SMNVEV (reference sequence). The trim removed 4 bases at V and 0 bases at J, leaving 6 bases unmatched. CDR3 protein: CASSSLAGEHSYEQYF. In DNA form, the CDR3 reads TGTGCCAGCAGTTCCCTAGCGGGGGAGCACTCCTACGAGCAGTACTTC.

The count of this clone is one. The J gene is TRBJ1-6, the V gene TRBV6-6; D call uncertain. Germline CDR1 and CDR2: MNHNY and SVGAGI (reference sequence). CDR3 size: 12 residues. V was pared by 9 bases and J by 7 bases, with 10 bases between. The chain's CDR3 is CASNNLNSPLHF. CDR3 DNA sequence: TGTGCCAGTAACAACCTCAATTCACCCCTCCACTTT.

The rearrangement uses TRBV6-5 and TRBJ2-1; the match to TRBD1 covers 8 bases. This CDR3 contains 16 residues. V lost 2 bases and J lost 6; bases outside the gene matches: 9. Germline CDR1 reads MNHEY; CDR2 reads SVGAGI. DNA of the CDR3: TGTGCCAGCAGTTACGCGTCCGGGACAGGTTCCAATGAGCAGTTCTTC. It encodes CASSYASGTGSNEQFF.

The V and J genes are TRBV4-3 and TRBJ1-2, with 8 bases matching TRBD1. V gave up 0 bases and J gave up 4 bases; unmatched junction bases: 16. This CDR3 is built from 19 residues. Germline CDR1 LGHNA, CDR2 YSLEER. The CDR3 DNA is TGCGCCAGCAGCCAAGAAGTGGCCGGGACAGGCCTTATGATCTATGGCTACACCTTC. Translating gives CASSQEVAGTGLMIYGYTF.

V and J are TRBV30 and TRBJ1-1, with D maybe TRBD1 (6 bases). This CDR3 is built from 13 residues. From germline, CDR1 is GTSNPN and CDR2 SVGIG (reference sequence). The V and J ends lost 0 bases and 5 bases respectively, with 10 bases between them. Here the CDR3 reads CAWSVGGGTEAFF. The CDR3 region has the DNA TGTGCCTGGAGTGTAGGGGGGGGAACTGAAGCTTTCTTT.

V is TRBV10-3 and J is TRBJ2-1, with D hard to call. Germline assignment: CDR1 ENHRY and CDR2 SYGVKD. Trimming removed 0 bases from V and 8 bases from J, with 11 bases in between. The CDR3 covers 14 residues. The CDR3 sequence is CAISESNPPDEQFF. In DNA, the CDR3 is TGTGCCATCAGTGAGTCGAATCCTCCGGATGAGCAGTTCTTC.

The gene calls are TRBV14 and TRBJ1-2; 8 positions match TRBD1. CDR1 is SGHDN, CDR2 FVKESK, per germline. V trimming: 4 bases; J trimming: 8 bases; junction bases outside the gene matches: 9. CDR3 length equals 14 residues. The CDR3 spells CASSLLDRAWGYTF. In DNA, the CDR3 is TGTGCCAGCAGCCTCTTGGACAGGGCGTGGGGCTACACCTTC.